This T cell receptor beta chain was sequenced for a study of blood T cell repertoires in COVID-19 (dated by TCRdb to the early 2020s). Turning to the overall study: Samples covering the acute and convalescent phases of COVID-19 were provided by collaborators in the United States, Italy and Spain. The samples were drawn from two sources: the first 160 participants of the ongoing ImmuneRACE study, and about 1,300 subjects contributed by 6 global collaborators. The prospective study material was composed of cDNA or gDNA derived from T cells, B-cell-depleted T cells, or PBMCs. Where available, HLA class I and class II types were obtained from metadata supplied by the sample provider rather than from assay-based typing. A de-identified subject ID, COVID-19 status, age in years and sex were almost always included in the sample metadata. Deeply sampled blood TCRbeta repertoires from subjects exposed to, actively infected with, or recovered from COVID-19 were included in the dataset. The repertoires were released in a freely available public database meant as a resource for research on the immune response to SARS-CoV-2. What the work shows at the level of the full study, not this receptor alone: How much clinical and demographic metadata was included differed by source and by participant, and the metadata was provided uncurated.

The immunoSEQ Assay, a bias-controlled multiplex PCR, was used to amplify TCRbeta CDR3 regions from genomic DNA. As for the original processing: Within the assay, amplification of reference gene primers was used to estimate how many nucleated cells each sample contained. To quantify the absolute abundance of each unique TCRbeta CDR3 rearrangement, sequence reads were collapsed and filtered. For each sample, productive Simpson clonality was calculated as the square root of Simpson's diversity index across productive rearrangements. This is the immuneACCESS table as TCRdb keeps it, with only in-frame sequences that have V and J called. A part of the clones is gone; compared with another copy, unresolved V genes explain less than half, and the rest is unexplained. The V and J calls and clone size are taken from that table; D and trimming were inferred from the DNA. Present in this sample are around 220,000 clones, around 87% of which were seen just once. The ten largest clones represent about 6% of the sample.

CDR1 and CDR2 are drawn from the germline V gene: SGHTA, FQGNSA. The CDR3 holds 19 amino acids from the cysteine to the phenylalanine. The kept DNA is CDR3 alone, 57 bases in frame from the first base. V is cut back by 5 bases and J by 0 bases, with 10 bases in the junction unmatched. A note on this clone: Its target antigen remains unknown. No base quality values were provided; no much bigger clone lies one nucleotide off.

Participants in the prospective study were enrolled through a virtual design, were aged roughly 18 to 100 years, and lived in approximately 24 United States geographic areas. In the prospective study, cohorts were assigned on the basis of participant-reported clinical history obtained from a screening survey and a study questionnaire. Each participant in the prospective study had whole blood, serum and a nasopharyngeal or oropharyngeal swab collected by mobile phlebotomists. Over a roughly two-month period, participants in the prospective study had the option of providing additional blood draws and questionnaires. Before DNA extraction, blood samples from the prospective study were shipped at room temperature or frozen.

Recombination joined TRBV7-2 with TRBJ2-4, and TRBD2 aligns with 13 junction nucleotides. The sequence derives from a woman in her 30s with acute COVID-19. What was sequenced was PBMCs or T cells enriched from blood (not recorded which). DNA sequence: TGTGCCAGCAGCGCAAGACTAGCGGGAGGATCCCTAGCCAAAAACATTCAGTACTTC. The resulting protein is CASSARLAGGSLAKNIQYF.